This entry lists 17 T cell receptor beta chains sequenced from one sample in a study of T cells after yellow fever vaccination. MiXCR, applied by TCRdb to the 5' RACE reads, yields one record per CDR3 protein. Counted here are 300,000 or so distinct CDR3 sequences, 8.1% occurring once; the ten biggest clones make up approximately 15%. The sample was PBMCs, taken more than 40 days after the first yellow fever vaccination. The source of these receptors is a man aged 18-30 years who received the YFV17D yellow fever vaccine.

This clonotype was seen only a few times. The chain has TRBV7-9 and TRBJ2-2; weak D call: TRBD2 (5 bases). This CDR3 is built from 16 residues. Trimming took off 4 bases at V and 0 bases at J, with 12 bases between the two ends. CDR1 is SEHNR and CDR2 is FQNEAQ in the germline V gene (reference sequence). The CDR3 DNA reads as TGTGCCAGCAGCTCGGGATCCGTAGCGAACACCGGGGAGCTGTTTTTT. Its protein is CASSSGSVANTGELFF. Drawing the rest from reference TRBV7-9 and TRBJ2-2, the complete variable domain is DTGVSQNPRHKITKRGQNVTFRCDPISEHNRLYWYRQTLGQGPEFLTYFQNEAQLEKSRLLSDRFSAERPKGSFSTLEIQRTEQGDSAMYLCASSSGSVANTGELFFGEGSRLTVL.

This clonotype came up many times. This chain connects TRBV2 to TRBJ2-5, with D perhaps given as TRBD1 or TRBD2 (6 bases each). Trimming pared 4 bases from V and 5 bases from J, leaving 17 bases between. This CDR3 spans 15 amino acids. Germline CDR1 reads SNHLY; CDR2 reads FYNNEI. CDR3 DNA: TGTGCCAGCAGTGTTCCCAGGGGACTTCGGGAGACCCAGTACTTC. Translated, it gives CASSVPRGLRETQYF.

This clonotype was seen only a few times. J is TRBJ1-3 and V is TRBV20-1; possibly TRBD1 for D (5 bases). Germline CDR1 and CDR2: DFQATT and SNEGSKA (reference sequence). There are 15 residues in the CDR3. Trimming left V 0 bases short and J 2 bases short, with 11 bases between. The CDR3 DNA follows: TGCAGTGCTAGAGATACACGAGGGGCTGGAAACACCATATATTTT. Translated: CSARDTRGAGNTIYF.

The J gene is TRBJ2-5, the V gene TRBV4-3; D remains unclear. The CDR3 sequence is 15 residues long. Trimming cost V 4 bases and J 2 bases, with 14 bases left between them. Germline loops: CDR1 LGHNA, CDR2 YSLEER. The CDR3 nucleotides are TGCGCCAGCAGCCGAGGACCCGTTCCTCAAGAGACCCAGTACTTC. Translating gives CASSRGPVPQETQYF.

This clonotype came up many times. The chain recombines TRBV7-8 with TRBJ2-1; D call uncertain. The CDR3 consists of 14 residues. V was cut by 3 bases and J by 3 bases, with 9 bases left in between. Per the germline V gene, CDR1 is SGHVS and CDR2 is FQNEAQ. CDR3 region: CASSFRPNYNEQFF. As DNA, the CDR3 is TGTGCCAGCAGCTTCAGGCCCAACTACAATGAGCAGTTCTTC.

The chain combines TRBV7-2 with TRBJ2-7; 13 nucleotides line up with TRBD2. Germline V CDR1 and CDR2: SGHTA, FQGNSA. CDR3 size: 15 residues. J gave up 6 bases and V 5 bases, and 7 bases lay outside the gene matches. In DNA form, the CDR3 reads TGTGCCAGCAGCCAACTAGCGGGGGGGCAGGTCGAGCAGTACTTC. This encodes CASSQLAGGQVEQYF.

Of note for this clonotype: Here the CDR3 omits its conserved ending phenylalanine or tryptophan, so a read error is the likely source. The DNA is left out, because the CDR3 cannot be placed on it with certainty; the CDR3 is given as TCRdb lists it. The CDR3 sequence is CASSPSVHSWELFC. The J gene is TRBJ2-2, the V gene TRBV8-2; the table assigns TRBD2, which was not confirmed against the DNA. TRBV8-2 is described as a pseudogene. The CDR3 sequence runs 14 residues, both termini included.

Ten or more counts support this clonotype. The chain carries TRBV7-8 and TRBJ2-3, with 9 bases identical to TRBD2. CDR1 and CDR2 (germline): SGHVS, FQNEAQ. V lost 5 bases, J lost 3 bases, and 6 bases stayed unmatched. The CDR3 has 15 residues. The DNA of the CDR3 is TGTGCCAGCAGCCTCGGACTAGCGAGGACAGATACGCAGTATTTT. Residues: CASSLGLARTDTQYF.

There are many counts of this clonotype. For the CDR3, the DNA is TGTGCCAGCAGGCCGTCAGAAATCTACGAGCAGTACGTC. Encoded protein: CASRPSEIYEQYV. The J gene is TRBJ2-7, the V gene TRBV28; D not resolved. The CDR3 runs to 13 residues. V was trimmed by 6 bases and J by 3 bases, leaving 12 bases between them. Germline-derived CDR1 and CDR2 are MDHEN and SYDVKM.

This clonotype has just a few counts. V usage is TRBV4-1 and J usage is TRBJ1-2, with D hard to call. CDR1 MGHRA and CDR2 YSYEKL come from the germline V gene. The length of the CDR3 is 12 residues. Trimming cost V 7 bases and J 1 base, with 7 bases left between them. The CDR3: CASKGFNYGYTF. CDR3 in DNA: TGCGCCAGCAAAGGGTTTAACTATGGCTACACCTTC.

At least ten counts were recorded for this clonotype. This rearrangement joins TRBV11-2 to TRBJ1-6; D gene ambiguous. This CDR3 has 15 amino acids. Germline V gives CDR1 SGHAT, CDR2 FQNNGV. The ends were cut back, 5 bases at V and 0 bases at J, with 8 bases in the middle. The CDR3 protein is CASSLRSSYNSPLHF. The CDR3 DNA follows: TGTGCCAGCAGCCTCCGGAGCTCCTATAATTCACCCCTCCACTTT.

The CDR3 here is CASSVEAGGLTDTQYF. The DNA of the CDR3 is TGTGCCAGCAGCGTAGAAGCGGGGGGACTCACAGATACGCAGTATTTT. This chain uses TRBV9 with TRBJ2-3; 9 bases match TRBD2. Trimming removed 0 bases from V and 2 bases from J; junction bases left unmatched: 4. The CDR3 length is 16 residues. CDR1 and CDR2 from the germline V gene are SGDLS and YYNGEE.

V and J are TRBV7-2 and TRBJ2-2; TRBD2 is a possible D gene (6 bases). The CDR3 has 15 residues. V gave up 1 base and J gave up 8 bases, with 14 bases separating them. Germline V lookup: CDR1 SGHTA, CDR2 FQGNSA. CDR3 nucleotide sequence: TGTGCCAGCAGCTTAGATCAGGGAGGCGGGGGGGAGCTGTTTTTT. Translation gives CASSLDQGGGGELFF.

In this sample, this clonotype turned up many times. The rearrangement uses TRBV5-1 and TRBJ2-7; 12 nucleotides align to TRBD1. Germline values: CDR1 SGHRS, CDR2 YFSETQ. J was trimmed by 5 bases and V by 7 bases; bases with no gene match: 7. The CDR3 covers 14 residues. The CDR3 spells CASETGTGGDEQYF. The CDR3 DNA sequence: TGCGCCAGCGAAACCGGGACAGGGGGCGACGAGCAGTACTTC. Full variable domain (remainder filled in from reference TRBV5-1 and TRBJ2-7): KAGVTQTPRYLIKTRGQQVTLSCSPISGHRSVSWYQQTPGQGLQFLFEYFSETQRNKGNFPGRFSGRQFSNSRSEMNVSTLELGDSALYLCASETGTGGDEQYFGPGTRLTVT.

This clonotype was counted at least ten times. The chain uses TRBV4-3 and TRBJ1-6; unclear D gene. Looked up from germline, CDR1 is LGHNA and CDR2 is YSLEER. CDR3 size: 15 residues. V was cut by 0 bases and J by 5 bases, with 8 bases left in between. The CDR3 reads CASSQETADNSPLHF. The CDR3 bases are TGCGCCAGCAGCCAAGAAACGGCAGATAATTCACCCCTCCACTTT.

This clonotype has a handful of counts. The rearrangement links TRBV19 to TRBJ2-5; 9 bases are shared with TRBD1. The V gene end was trimmed by 6 bases and the J gene end by 5 bases; junction bases not matched to a gene: 10. The CDR3 loop spans 15 amino acids. Germline CDR1 is LNHDA and CDR2 is SQIVND (reference sequence). The CDR3 DNA reads as TGTGCCAGTAGCCGGGACAGGGAATTGAGGGAGACCCAGTACTTC. It is translated as CASSRDRELRETQYF.

This clonotype was seen more than once but under ten times. The chain couples TRBV28 to TRBJ2-7, with D perhaps TRBD1 or TRBD2 (5 bases each). CDR1 and CDR2 (germline): MDHEN, SYDVKM. The V end was cut by 5 bases, the J end by 0 bases, with 17 bases between. This CDR3 spans 16 amino acids. CDR3 region: CASSRRGTASSYEQYV. The CDR3 bases are TGTGCCAGCAGTCGGCGAGGGACCGCAAGCTCCTACGAGCAGTACGTC.